This record looks at one T cell receptor beta chain sequence and its context. No antigen is known for it. CDR1 SGHRS and CDR2 YFSETQ come from the germline V gene. V lost 4 bases and J lost 5; bases outside the gene matches: 11. This CDR3 has 16 residues. The data were taken from a study of T cells in Graves' hyperthyroidism and ophthalmopathy. The hyperthyroidism patients had all been newly diagnosed, and their disease duration was under 2 months. Their ages ranged from 18 to 65 years. On the basis of clinical symptoms, serum thyroxine and TRAb, thyroid ultrasound and orbital computed tomography, diagnoses were made. Study-level results: Ophthalmopathy stood apart from stable hyperthyroidism in a 13 V-J model. The model forecast ophthalmopathy, anticipating it by a median roughly 6.5 months before onset.

It was RNA transcripts that yielded the amplified TCR beta CDR3 regions. TCR CDR3 underwent first-round RT-PCR with the HTBI primer set. TCRdb re-derived calls from the multiplex PCR reads in MiXCR, one entry per CDR3 protein. The sample contains 550,000 to 800,000 distinct CDR3 sequences, around 15% of which appear only once. This receptor was identified in a man in his late teens or twenties with Graves' hyperthyroidism. The chain uses TRBV5-1 and TRBJ2-1, with 8 positions matching TRBD2. The specimen was blood. The CDR3 DNA follows: TGCGCCAGCAGCAAACTGACGACTAGCGTAGACAATGAGCAGTTCTTC. Residues: CASSKLTTSVDNEQFF.